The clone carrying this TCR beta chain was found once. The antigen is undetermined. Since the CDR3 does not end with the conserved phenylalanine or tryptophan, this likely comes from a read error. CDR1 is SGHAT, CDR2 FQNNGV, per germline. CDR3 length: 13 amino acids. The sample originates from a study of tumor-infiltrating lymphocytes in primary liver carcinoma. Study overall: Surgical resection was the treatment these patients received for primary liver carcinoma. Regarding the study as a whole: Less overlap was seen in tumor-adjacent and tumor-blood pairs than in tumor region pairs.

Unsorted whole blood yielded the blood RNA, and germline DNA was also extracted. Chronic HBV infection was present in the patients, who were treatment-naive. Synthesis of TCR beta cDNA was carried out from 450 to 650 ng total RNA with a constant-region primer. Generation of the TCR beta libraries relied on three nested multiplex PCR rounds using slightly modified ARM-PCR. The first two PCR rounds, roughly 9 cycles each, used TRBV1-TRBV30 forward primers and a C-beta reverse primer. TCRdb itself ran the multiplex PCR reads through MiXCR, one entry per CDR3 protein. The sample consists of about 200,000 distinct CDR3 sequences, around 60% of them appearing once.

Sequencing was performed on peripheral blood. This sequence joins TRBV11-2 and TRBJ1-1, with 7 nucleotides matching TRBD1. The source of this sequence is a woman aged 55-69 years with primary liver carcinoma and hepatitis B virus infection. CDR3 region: CACSSDRWTEAFS. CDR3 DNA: TGTGCCTGCAGCTCGGACAGGTGGACTGAGGCTTTCTCT.